This is a list of T cell receptor beta chains from one sample in a study of T cell responses to AZD1222 COVID-19 vaccine. Repertoires were generated with immunoSEQ multiplex PCR, while TCRdb's copy carries only in-frame clones and drops some. The sample shows 25,000 to 35,000 clones, around 90% of them seen only once. The specimen comprised peripheral blood, sampled on day 0 of AZD1222 vaccination. Source of these receptors: an adult in good health. The CDR3 runs from the conserved cysteine through the conserved F or W. The order of the fields is J gene, clone size, V gene, D gene, CDR3 protein, CDR3 DNA. The D gene is left open where the match is weak. For some rows the clone size is stated as once, few or many, or as a class when expanded; others skip it.

>TRBJ2-3|-|TRBV7-7|TRBD2
CASSPGLAGPGDTQYF
TGTGCTAGCAGCCCAGGACTAGCGGGACCGGGGGATACGCAGTATTTT
>TRBJ1-2|-|TRBV12-5|-
CASGPIGGGYGYTF
TGTGCTAGTGGTCCTATCGGGGGGGGCTATGGCTACACCTTC
>TRBJ2-1|-|TRBV28|TRBD2
CASSLTSGRRVEQFF
TGTGCCAGCAGTCTGACTAGCGGGAGGCGGGTTGAGCAGTTCTTC
>TRBJ2-7|-|TRBV4-3|-
CASSQGTGTEPYEQYF
TGCGCCAGCAGCCAAGGAACCGGGACGGAACCCTACGAGCAGTACTTC
>TRBJ2-3|once|TRBV5-1|-
CASSLALDTQYF
TGCGCCAGCAGCTTGGCCCTGGATACGCAGTATTTT
>TRBJ2-7|-|TRBV27|-
CASSLQGGIGYEQYF
TGTGCCAGCAGTTTACAGGGGGGTATAGGCTACGAGCAGTACTTC
>TRBJ2-3|-|TRBV5-4|TRBD2
CASSFLADSGTKKDTQYF
TGTGCCAGCAGCTTCCTTGCCGATAGCGGGACAAAGAAAGATACGCAGTATTTT
>TRBJ1-6|-|TRBV2|-
CASSLGGFYNSPLHF
TGTGCCAGCAGTCTTGGCGGGTTCTATAATTCACCCCTCCACTTT
>TRBJ1-1|-|TRBV2|-
CATGKNTEAFF
TGTGCCACGGGGAAGAACACTGAAGCTTTCTTT
>TRBJ2-1|-|TRBV29-1|-
CSVTPGDYREQFF
TGCAGCGTTACCCCGGGGGATTATAGGGAGCAGTTCTTC
>TRBJ2-1|-|TRBV27|TRBD2
CASSPQREPYNEQFF
TGTGCCAGCAGTCCTCAGCGGGAGCCCTACAATGAGCAGTTCTTC
>TRBJ2-1|few|TRBV28|TRBD2
CASSAGLAGIDEQFF
TGTGCCAGCAGTGCCGGACTAGCGGGGATCGATGAGCAGTTCTTC
>TRBJ2-1|-|TRBV3-1/TRBV3-2|-
CASSQDVQTTEQFF
TGTGCCAGCAGCCAAGATGTCCAAACAACTGAGCAGTTCTTC
>TRBJ1-4|-|TRBV14|-
CASSHSGLPNEKLFF
TGTGCCAGCAGCCATTCTGGGCTTCCTAATGAAAAACTGTTTTTT
>TRBJ1-1|-|TRBV10-3|-
CAISPPIGSPAFF
TGTGCCATCAGCCCACCCATTGGCAGTCCCGCTTTCTTT
>TRBJ1-5|-|TRBV3-1/TRBV3-2|-
CASSQGNNQPQHF
TGTGCCAGCAGCCAAGGAAACAATCAGCCCCAGCATTTT
>TRBJ1-1|-|TRBV11-3|TRBD1
CASSLTGGTEAFF
TGTGCCAGCAGCCTTACAGGGGGCACTGAAGCTTTCTTT
>TRBJ1-2|-|TRBV29-1|-
CSVVDSGGHPHGYTF
TGCAGCGTTGTTGACTCTGGGGGACACCCCCATGGCTACACCTTC
>TRBJ2-7|-|TRBV7-2|-
CASSPRHPFYEQYF
TGTGCCAGCAGCCCGAGACACCCTTTCTACGAGCAGTACTTC
>TRBJ2-3|-|TRBV13|TRBD2
CASSSTPSGRASDTQYF
TGTGCCAGCAGCTCCACCCCTAGCGGGAGGGCCTCAGATACGCAGTATTTT
>TRBJ2-2|-|TRBV4-3|TRBD2
CASSQETSGDTGELFF
TGCGCCAGCAGCCAAGAGACTAGCGGGGATACCGGGGAGCTGTTTTTT
>TRBJ2-7|-|TRBV7-9|-
CASSLIPGEPEYF
TGTGCCAGCAGCTTAATCCCTGGGGAGCCTGAGTACTTC
>TRBJ2-2|once|TRBV5-1|TRBD2
CASSLISGSSGELFF
TGCGCCAGCAGCTTAATTAGCGGGAGTTCCGGGGAGCTGTTTTTT
>TRBJ2-2|-|TRBV5-1|-
CASSPTPLARGGTGELFF
TGCGCCAGCAGCCCCACCCCCCTAGCGAGAGGGGGCACCGGGGAGCTGTTTTTT
>TRBJ2-7|-|TRBV7-8|TRBD1
CASSRGQGREQYF
TGTGCCAGCAGCCGGGGACAGGGGAGGGAGCAGTACTTC
>TRBJ2-2|few|TRBV5-5|-
CASSRVTGELFF
TGTGCCAGCAGCCGCGTTACCGGGGAGCTGTTTTTT
>TRBJ1-2|-|TRBV12-5|TRBD1
CASGTGENGYTF
TGTGCTAGTGGGACAGGGGAAAATGGCTACACCTTC
>TRBJ1-4|-|TRBV4-3|-
CASSQDWKGDEWGEKLFF
TGCGCCAGCAGCCAAGATTGGAAAGGGGATGAATGGGGTGAAAAACTGTTTTTT
>TRBJ2-7|-|TRBV3-1/TRBV3-2|-
CASSRTSGTESYEQYF
TGTGCCAGCAGCCGTACGTCCGGGACTGAGTCCTACGAGCAGTACTTC
>TRBJ2-2|-|TRBV11-3|-
CASSLVGGTGELFF
TGTGCCAGCAGCTTAGTGGGGGGCACCGGGGAGCTGTTTTTT
>TRBJ2-1|-|TRBV7-7|TRBD2
CASSLTSGGYNEQFF
TGTGCTAGCAGCTTGACTAGCGGGGGATACAATGAGCAGTTCTTC
>TRBJ1-5|-|TRBV28|-
CASNRDRTSPPQHF
TGTGCCAGCAATCGGGACCGGACAAGTCCGCCCCAGCATTTT
>TRBJ1-2|-|TRBV6-5|-
CASSSTRMLGYTF
TGTGCCAGCAGTTCGACAAGGATGCTTGGCTACACCTTC
>TRBJ2-7|-|TRBV7-2|TRBD1
CASSLGTGWTYEQYF
TGTGCCAGCAGCCTGGGGACAGGCTGGACCTACGAGCAGTACTTC
>TRBJ2-3|-|TRBV28|-
CASMGAGADSDTQYF
TGTGCCAGCATGGGGGCCGGGGCCGACTCCGATACGCAGTATTTT
>TRBJ2-1|-|TRBV4-3|TRBD1
CASSQWTGPPYNEQFF
TGCGCCAGCAGCCAATGGACAGGGCCGCCCTACAATGAGCAGTTCTTC
>TRBJ1-6|-|TRBV10-3|-
CAISDRGRLNSPLHF
TGTGCCATCAGTGATCGTGGCAGACTCAATTCACCCCTCCACTTT
>TRBJ1-5|-|TRBV28|-
CASSLGGFQPQHF
TGTGCCAGCAGTTTAGGAGGGTTTCAGCCCCAGCATTTT
>TRBJ2-3|-|TRBV1|-
CTSSALGTEDSSTDTQYF
TGCACCAGCAGCGCTCTTGGGACAGAGGATTCTAGCACAGATACGCAGTATTTT
>TRBJ2-5|-|TRBV19|-
CASSMRSGTSQETQYF
TGTGCCAGTAGTATGCGTTCCGGGACCAGCCAAGAGACCCAGTACTTC
>TRBJ2-2|-|TRBV30|-
CAWSRVGGTNTGELFF
TGTGCCTGGAGTAGGGTGGGAGGCACGAACACCGGGGAGCTGTTTTTT
>TRBJ2-1|-|TRBV14|-
CASSQVKRVDNEQFF
TGTGCCAGCAGCCAAGTGAAGCGGGTTGACAATGAGCAGTTCTTC
>TRBJ2-1|-|TRBV25-1|TRBD2
CASSSGSSYNEQFF
TGTGCCAGCTCTAGCGGGAGCTCCTACAATGAGCAGTTCTTC
>TRBJ2-3|-|TRBV19|-
CASSPRLASTDTQYF
TGTGCCAGTAGCCCCCGACTCGCGAGCACAGATACGCAGTATTTT
>TRBJ1-5|-|TRBV28|-
CASRSTGNQPQHF
TGTGCCAGCAGATCTACTGGGAATCAGCCCCAGCATTTT
>TRBJ1-5|-|TRBV10-3|-
CAISGGEGQPQHF
TGTGCCATCAGTGGAGGGGAAGGACAGCCCCAGCATTTT
>TRBJ1-3|-|TRBV14|TRBD1
CASSPGEGQAAGNTIYF
TGTGCCAGCAGCCCGGGGGAAGGACAGGCCGCTGGAAACACCATATATTTT
>TRBJ2-7|-|TRBV4-1|-
CASSQVVAGGGGVQYF
TGCGCCAGCAGCCAAGTTGTGGCAGGCGGCGGCGGAGTGCAGTACTTC
>TRBJ1-2|once|TRBV5-5|TRBD1
CASSRRQGWGYTF
TGTGCCAGCAGCCGCCGACAGGGTTGGGGCTACACCTTC
>TRBJ1-5|-|TRBV29-1|TRBD1
CSVRTGANNQPQHF
TGCAGCGTCCGGACAGGGGCGAACAATCAGCCCCAGCATTTT